Only a few counts were recorded for the clone carrying this T cell receptor beta chain. Its specificity is not known. The data are from a study of CD8 T cells in ankylosing spondylitis. Overall study results and limits: Characteristic of ankylosing spondylitis blood, it appeared, was a TCR beta motif comprising several highly homologous variants. Disease-linked clones reportedly concentrated significantly in matched ankylosing spondylitis synovial fluid.

Libraries of TCR beta came from quantitative 5'-RACE with molecular barcodes. TCRdb redid the calling of the 5' RACE reads with MiXCR, one entry per CDR3 protein. In the table there are about 500,000 distinct CDR3 sequences, about 13% of which are singletons. This clonotype was obtained from a male donor with ankylosing spondylitis. What was sequenced was blood, either unsorted or a sorted T cell fraction (not recorded which).

The CDR3 loop is CASSLGQLGETQYF. The CDR3 bases are TGCGCCAGCAGCTTGGGGCAGTTAGGAGAGACCCAGTACTTC. V usage is TRBV5-1 and J usage is TRBJ2-5; no firm D call. The CDR3 consists of 14 residues. The germline V and J ends were trimmed by 0 bases and 4 bases, with 10 bases remaining between them. Germline CDR1 SGHRS, CDR2 YFSETQ.